This TCR beta chain emerged from a study of shared clonotypes between healthy human individuals. Turning to the study itself: The donor group consisted of a couple of women and three men, aged 18 to 49. General study results and limits: Limited genetic and exposure-history diversity came from having few donors. At large depth, rarefaction still showed sorted-subset sequencing to be incomplete.

The germline V gene has CDR1 MNHEY and CDR2 SMNVEV (reference sequence). The CDR3 sequence is 16 residues long. Losses at the gene ends were 4 bases for V and 1 base for J; bases not matched to a gene: 4. For this clone: Its antigen is as yet unknown.

All participating donors were Caucasian adults from Nashville, Tennessee. TCRdb's copy holds only in-frame clones and misses some; the assay was immunoSEQ multiplex PCR. The sample has more than 2 million clones; approximately 95% are singletons. Material for sequencing was naive CD4+ T cells sorted from blood. This sample's subset: CD45RA+ positively selected. The chain is built from TRBV27 and TRBJ1-4; TRBD1 agrees at 9 bases. This TCR was recovered from a man between 18 and 35 years old in good health. The CDR3 sequence: CASSSGQGLTNEKLFF. For the CDR3, the DNA is TGTGCCAGCAGTTCGGGACAGGGTCTAACTAATGAAAAACTGTTTTTT.